This T cell receptor beta chain was obtained from a study of tissue T cells after allogeneic stem cell transplantation (dated by TCRdb to between 2021 and 2024). Regarding the complete study: The study profiled TCR beta repertoires across many tissues from research autopsies of patients with and without GVHD, plus mouse models of GVHD. On the human side, the study was prospective and observational, with no blinding or randomization.

Overall study outcomes, separate from this receptor: Not many T cell clones showed up in more than one patient, yet clustering based on motifs uncovered repertoire signatures that were shared across patients in a tissue-specific way. A small and clinically heterogeneous patient cohort was studied, and sampling depth was acknowledged as a limitation. Within patients, how anatomically similar tissues were was a major factor shaping TCR repertoire composition, regardless of disease or transplant status. Blood and spleen T cells captured only a limited portion of the TCR repertoire detected in tissues, in both patients and mice. The study did not establish which tissue TCRs were alloreactive or antigen-specific, and some clones may have been host cells that persisted.

The CDR3 has 17 amino acids, counting the end cysteine and phenylalanine. The DNA shown is the part of the CDR3 that was read: 48 bases, in frame from base 1. CDR1 and CDR2 were assigned from the germline V gene as KGHTA and FQNQQP. Library prep was done by the immunoSEQ multiplex PCR assay. TCRbeta CDR3 sequencing was done by Adaptive Biotechnologies at survey depth, reporting CDR3 sequences, V/J genes, productive frequency and template counts. TCR beta CDR3 regions were amplified from genomic DNA instead of RNA. Turning to the authors' computational methods: Jensen-Shannon divergence served to quantify pairwise repertoire overlap between tissues, with 0 meaning identical and 1 meaning complete divergence. Tissues were grouped by single-linkage agglomerative hierarchical clustering of pairwise JSD values, and the clustering results were shown as dendrograms. GLIPH2 was run on all patient samples with simulation_depth 1000, kmer_min_depth 3 and cdr3_length_cutoff 8, and groups with more than two unique CDR3s were retained. A standardized tissue-overlap score extrapolated Jaccard GLIPH-group overlap across patients to a standard repertoire size of 1000 clones. Associations of diversity with clinical or experimental variables used linear mixed-effect models with tissue fixed effects and individual random effects. TCRdb re-hosts the immuneACCESS table, in-frame sequences only. Its copies lack some clones; in the studies checked, an unresolved V gene accounts for under half of them, and the cause for the rest is not known. V, J and clone size reflect that table, while D and trimming were determined from the DNA. Counted in this sample were around 6,000 clones; 49% of them appeared once. The ten largest clonotypes hold 10% of the sample.

Remarks on this clone: What antigen it recognizes has not been identified. For this receptor, the gene names and germline sequences are taken from the mouse. The sequence runs out 1 residue before the end of the CDR3; the remainder is reconstructed from the germline J gene.

The time point label, read with the paper, signifies: mouse harvest day 7 after allogeneic transplant. Mouse grafts combined 10^7 T-cell-depleted bone marrow cells with 10^6 splenic CD5+ T cells, given via tail vein injection. A major MHC-mismatch B6 (H2b) into BALB/c (H2d) model was used to model mouse GVHD, and tissues were profiled at day 7 or 14. On day 7 or 14 post-transplant, mouse tissues and retro-orbital blood were harvested with separate sterile tools for each animal, and livers were flushed beforehand. Before genomic DNA was isolated with the DNeasy Blood & Tissue Kit, mouse tissues were minced with razor blades in buffered saline.

This clonotype was obtained from a female BALB/c mouse given C57BL/6 T cells with graft-versus-host disease after an allogeneic hematopoietic cell transplant. The sample consisted of gut tissue. This sequence uses TRBV23 and TRBJ1-6. TRBJ1-6 is an ORF; its function is uncertain. The DNA read from the CDR3 is TGCTCCAGCAGTCAATCGAAGGCACGGCCCTATAACTTGCCCCTCTAC. Translation gives CSSSQSKARPYNLPLY. The whole CDR3 region reads CSSSQSKARPYNLPLYF.